The 8 T cell receptor beta chains below all came from one sample that was sequenced in a study of identical twins. TCRdb independently ran MiXCR on the 5' RACE reads; one entry per CDR3 protein. The sample lists more than 1.5 million distinct CDR3 sequences; around 33% were seen once. Material for sequencing was cord blood. These receptor sequences come from a newborn girl in good health.

CDR3 nucleotide sequence: TGTGCCAGCAGCTTGGAAAGGGCAGCTAACTATGGCTACACCTTC. This sequence encodes CASSLERAANYGYTF. The rearrangement joins TRBV5-5 to TRBJ1-2, with D uncertain. In germline, CDR1 is SGHKS, CDR2 YYEKEE (reference sequence). With 0 bases removed from V and 0 bases from J, the gap between germline ends came to 9 bases. The CDR3 contains 15 residues.

This clonotype has just a few counts. The V and J genes are TRBV2 and TRBJ2-7, with TRBD1 identical over 7 bases. CDR1 is SNHLY and CDR2 is FYNNEI in the germline V gene. This CDR3 contains 13 residues. Trimming removed 4 bases from V and 6 bases from J; junction bases left unmatched: 6. The CDR3 nucleotides are TGTGCCAGCAGTGGACAGGGCGCCTGCGAGCAGTACTTC. Translation gives CASSGQGACEQYF.

The V gene is TRBV11-2, the J gene TRBJ2-1, with 7 bases matching TRBD2. The ends lost 5 bases at V and 0 bases at J; junction bases unmatched: 10. Germline V lookup: CDR1 SGHAT, CDR2 FQNNGV. The CDR3 is 17 amino acids. The DNA for the CDR3 is TGTGCCAGCAGCGCAGGGTGGGGGAGGGGCTCCTACAATGAGCAGTTCTTC. Its translation: CASSAGWGRGSYNEQFF.

V usage is TRBV7-9 and J usage is TRBJ2-7; TRBD2 might be the D (5 bases). The germline V gene encodes CDR1 SEHNR and CDR2 FQNEAQ (reference sequence). There are 12 residues in the CDR3. With 5 bases removed from V and 8 bases from J, the gap between germline ends came to 13 bases. CDR3 in DNA: TGTGCCAGCAGCCTAAGACGGGATCAGCAGTACTTC. Its protein is CASSLRRDQQYF.

This clonotype was seen many times. The chain combines TRBV4-2 with TRBJ2-3; 7 bases map to TRBD1. Germline loops: CDR1 LGHNA, CDR2 YNFKEQ. The CDR3 runs to 15 residues. J lost 1 base, V lost 3 bases, and 4 bases had no gene match. The CDR3 DNA sequence: TGTGCCAGCAGCCACCGCGGACAGGGCACAGATACGCAGTATTTT. The encoded protein is CASSHRGQGTDTQYF.

The chain joins TRBV10-1 to TRBJ2-3; TRBD2 agrees at 13 bases. The CDR3 loop spans 16 amino acids. Germline CDR1 WNHNN, CDR2 SYGVQD (reference sequence). The V and J ends lost 1 base and 5 bases, in that order; junction bases with no gene match: 3. The CDR3 spells CASSELLAGGQDTQYF. The CDR3 bases are TGCGCCAGCAGTGAGTTACTAGCGGGGGGGCAAGATACGCAGTATTTT.

The V gene is TRBV6-2 or TRBV6-3, the J gene TRBJ1-5; 12 bases line up with TRBD1. Looked up from germline, CDR1 is MNHEY and CDR2 is SVGEGT. J was trimmed by 4 bases and V by 5 bases; bases with no gene match: 9. This CDR3 has 17 residues. CDR3 in amino acids: CASSLPGTGGANQPQHF. CDR3 in DNA: TGTGCCAGCAGTCTACCCGGGACAGGGGGCGCGAATCAGCCCCAGCATTTT.

This clonotype has more than one count but fewer than ten. The genes are TRBV9 and TRBJ2-3; perhaps TRBD1 as D (6 bases). Germline V CDR1 and CDR2: SGDLS, YYNGEE. The ends were cut back, 3 bases at V and 6 bases at J, with 14 bases in the middle. This CDR3 has 14 amino acids. The CDR3: CASSAGAKPDTQYF. DNA of the CDR3: TGTGCCAGCAGCGCAGGGGCTAAGCCGGATACGCAGTATTTT.